What follows describes a single TCR beta chain. Antigen: not known. Gene names are mouse gene names. The read stops 1 residue short of the end of the CDR3; the missing end is completed from the germline J gene. These data belong to a study of tissue T cells after allogeneic stem cell transplantation. Study results and caveats: Which tissue TCRs were alloreactive or antigen-specific was not determined. Some clones might be persisting host cells. Few T cell clones were shared across patients, but motif clusters showed tissue-specific shared signatures.

The germline V and J ends were trimmed by 1 base and 3 bases, with 9 bases remaining between them. The CDR3 sequence is 15 residues long. Germline CDR1 is SNHLY and CDR2 is FYNGKV (reference sequence). Some clones are missing from TCRdb's copy, which holds only in-frame ones; the method was immunoSEQ multiplex PCR. The repertoire includes over 40,000 clones, around 70% of them detected once, and approximately 0.5% sits in the top ten. Material for sequencing was sorted cells pooled from one or two spleens. This clonotype was sampled from a pool of C57BL/6 mice in good health. The rearrangement links TRBV3 to TRBJ2-2; TRBD1 or TRBD2 may be the D gene (5 bases each). CDR3 DNA (partial): TGTGCCAGCAGCTTAGGGGGGTCGGACACCGGGCAGCTCTAC. It is translated as CASSLGGSDTGQLY. The whole CDR3 reads CASSLGGSDTGQLYF.